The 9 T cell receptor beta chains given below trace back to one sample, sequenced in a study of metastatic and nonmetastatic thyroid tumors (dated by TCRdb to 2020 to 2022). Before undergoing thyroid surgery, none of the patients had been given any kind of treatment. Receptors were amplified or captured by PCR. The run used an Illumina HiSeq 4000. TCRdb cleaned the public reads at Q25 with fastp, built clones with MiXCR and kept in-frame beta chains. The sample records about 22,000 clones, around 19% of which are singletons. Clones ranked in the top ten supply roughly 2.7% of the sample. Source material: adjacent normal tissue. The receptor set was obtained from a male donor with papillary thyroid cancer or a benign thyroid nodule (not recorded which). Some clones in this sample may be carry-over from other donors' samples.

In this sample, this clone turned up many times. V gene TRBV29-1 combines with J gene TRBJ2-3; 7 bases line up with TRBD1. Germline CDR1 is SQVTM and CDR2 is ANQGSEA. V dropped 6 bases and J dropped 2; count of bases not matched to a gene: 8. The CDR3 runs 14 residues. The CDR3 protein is CSVKQGNPTDTQYF. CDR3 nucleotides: TGCAGCGTAAAACAGGGGAACCCCACAGATACGCAGTATTTT.

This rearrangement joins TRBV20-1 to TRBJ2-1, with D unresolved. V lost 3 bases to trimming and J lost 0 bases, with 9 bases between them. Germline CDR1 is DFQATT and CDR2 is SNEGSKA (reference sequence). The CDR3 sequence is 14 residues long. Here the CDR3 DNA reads TGCAGTGCTAGGGACCACTCCTCCTACAATGAGCAGTTCTTC. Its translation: CSARDHSSYNEQFF.

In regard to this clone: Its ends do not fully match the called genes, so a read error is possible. CDR3: CASIPDRDTEAFF. The CDR3 DNA is TGTGCCAGCATCCCGGACAGGGACACCGAAGCTTTCTTT. The rearrangement links TRBV6-1 to TRBJ1-1; 8 bases line up with TRBD1. The CDR3 consists of 13 residues. Germline CDR1 is MNHNS and CDR2 is SASEGT.

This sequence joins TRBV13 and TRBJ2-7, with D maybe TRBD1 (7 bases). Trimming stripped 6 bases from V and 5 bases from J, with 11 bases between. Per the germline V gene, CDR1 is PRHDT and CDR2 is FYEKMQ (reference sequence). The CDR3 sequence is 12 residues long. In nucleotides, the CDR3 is TGTGCCAGCAGGGACAGGAGGGACGAGCAGTACTTC. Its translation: CASRDRRDEQYF.

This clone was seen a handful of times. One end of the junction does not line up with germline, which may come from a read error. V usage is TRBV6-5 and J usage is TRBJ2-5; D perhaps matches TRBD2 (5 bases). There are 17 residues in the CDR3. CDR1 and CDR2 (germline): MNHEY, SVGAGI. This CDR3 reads CPSGYLPRFDRQETQYF. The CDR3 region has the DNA TGTCCCAGCGGTTATCTACCTCGTTTTGATAGGCAAGAGACCCAGTACTTC.

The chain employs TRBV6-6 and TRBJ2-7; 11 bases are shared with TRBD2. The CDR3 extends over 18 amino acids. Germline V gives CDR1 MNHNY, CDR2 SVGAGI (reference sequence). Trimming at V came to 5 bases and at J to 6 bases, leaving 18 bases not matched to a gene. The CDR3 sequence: CASSQSPPRLAGSGEQYF. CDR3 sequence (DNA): TGTGCCAGCAGTCAGAGCCCCCCCCGACTAGCGGGATCCGGCGAGCAGTACTTC.

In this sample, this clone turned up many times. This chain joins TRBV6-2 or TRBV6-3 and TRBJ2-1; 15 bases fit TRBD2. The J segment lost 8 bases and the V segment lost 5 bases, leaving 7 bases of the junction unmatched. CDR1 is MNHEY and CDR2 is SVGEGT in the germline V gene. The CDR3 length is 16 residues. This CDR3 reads CASSKRTSGRAYEQFF. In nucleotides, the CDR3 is TGTGCCAGCAGTAAACGGACTAGCGGGAGGGCTTATGAGCAGTTCTTC.

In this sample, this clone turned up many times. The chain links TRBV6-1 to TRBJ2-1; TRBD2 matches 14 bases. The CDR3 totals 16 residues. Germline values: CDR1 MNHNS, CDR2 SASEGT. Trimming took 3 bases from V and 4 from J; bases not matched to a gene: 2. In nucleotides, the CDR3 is TGTGCCAGCAGTGACAGACTAGCGGGAGGGTACAATGAGCAGTTCTTC. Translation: CASSDRLAGGYNEQFF.

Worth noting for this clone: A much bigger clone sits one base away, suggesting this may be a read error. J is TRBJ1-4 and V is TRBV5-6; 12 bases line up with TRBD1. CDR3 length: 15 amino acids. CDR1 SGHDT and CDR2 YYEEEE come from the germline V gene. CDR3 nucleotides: TGTGCCAACAGCTTGGAAGGGACAGGGGGCTTGGGACTGTTTTTT. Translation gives CANSLEGTGGLGLFF.